The source of this TCR beta chain is a study of blood T cells in healthy people across ages. Study-level points and caveats: The donors' CMV status was not determined, possibly confounding changes in expanded clonotypes. Naive CD4+ cells and diversity were both higher in long-lived donors than in aged donors.

Sample-barcoded 5' priming and a J-beta primer mix drove a second PCR of roughly 7 to 11 cycles. From the 5' RACE reads, TCRdb called clonotypes with MiXCR, one entry per CDR3 protein. The sample yields approximately 790,000 distinct CDR3 sequences, around 62% seen once. CDR3 length: 17 amino acids. Germline CDR1 MDHEN, CDR2 SYDVKM. After removal of 4 bases from V and 3 bases from J, the junction contained 13 bases not matched to a gene. With respect to this clonotype: The target antigen is unknown.

The specimen sequenced was blood. The sequence was collected from a man aged 30 to 45 in good health. This rearrangement joins TRBV28 to TRBJ1-2, with TRBD1 matching 8 bases. CDR3 bases: TGTGCCAGCAGTTACCGGGCCCGGACAGGGTACGACTATGGCTACACCTTC. Its protein is CASSYRARTGYDYGYTF.